This record concerns one T cell receptor beta chain sequence. No antigen is known for it. These data come from a study of cytomegalovirus exposure and HLA in healthy donors. Primers for the PCR totalled 60 Vbeta and 13 Jbeta. The assay was immunoSEQ multiplex PCR, and TCRdb's table has in-frame clones only and misses some. The sample lists around 220,000 clones, over 75% occurring once. Whole-study findings and limits: Later on, an analysis showed TCR association rates differing by HLA locus, with DRB1 the most and HLA-C the fewest. Immune exposure was documented only through CMV serostatus. For cytomegalovirus status, the classifier reportedly gave diagnoses with high specificity and sensitivity.

This clonotype was sampled from a man younger than 30 in good health and CMV-seronegative. The sample consisted of PBMCs.

CDR3 DNA: TGTGCCAGCAGCCAAGATCTTGAGGAGAATACAAGACAGCCCCAGCATTTT. It encodes CASSQDLEENTRQPQHF. The chain is built from TRBV14 and TRBJ1-5; D unresolved. Trimming removed 0 bases at V and 7 bases at J, with 19 bases between. The CDR3 spans 17 residues. Germline V CDR1 and CDR2: SGHDN, FVKESK. Full variable domain (outside the CDR3, taken from reference TRBV14 and TRBJ1-5): EAGVTQFPSHSVIEKGQTVTLRCDPISGHDNLYWYRRVMGKEIKFLLHFVKESKQDESGMPNNRFLAERTGGTYSTLKVQPAELEDSGVYFCASSQDLEENTRQPQHFGDGTRLSIL.